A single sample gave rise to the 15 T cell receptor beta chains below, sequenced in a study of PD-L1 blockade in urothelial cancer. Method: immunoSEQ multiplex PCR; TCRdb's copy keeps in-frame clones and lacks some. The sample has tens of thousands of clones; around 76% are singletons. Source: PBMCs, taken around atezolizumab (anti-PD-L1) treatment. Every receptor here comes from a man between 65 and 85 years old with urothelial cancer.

In nucleotides, the CDR3 is TGTGCCAGTAGTATAGACGGAGGCTCAGTCGGAGAGACCCAGTACTTC. It encodes CASSIDGGSVGETQYF. The chain has TRBV19 and TRBJ2-5; D is perhaps TRBD2 (5 bases). The CDR3 totals 16 residues. Germline V gene lookup returns CDR1 LNHDA and CDR2 SQIVND (reference sequence). Trimming removed 0 bases from V and 4 bases from J, with 15 bases in between.

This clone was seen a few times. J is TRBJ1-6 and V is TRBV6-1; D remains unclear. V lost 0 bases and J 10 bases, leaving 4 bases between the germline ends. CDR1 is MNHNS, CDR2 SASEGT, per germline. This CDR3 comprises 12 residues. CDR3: CASSEARSPLHF. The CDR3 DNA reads TGTGCCAGCAGTGAAGCTCGGTCACCCCTCCACTTT.

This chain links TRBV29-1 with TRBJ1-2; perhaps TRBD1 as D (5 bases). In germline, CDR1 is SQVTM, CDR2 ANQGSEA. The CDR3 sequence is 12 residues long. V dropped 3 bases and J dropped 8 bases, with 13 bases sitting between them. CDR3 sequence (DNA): TGCAGCGTTGATTGGGACTTGGGGGGCTACACCTTC. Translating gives CSVDWDLGGYTF. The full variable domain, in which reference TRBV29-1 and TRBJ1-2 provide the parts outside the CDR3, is SAVISQKPSRDICQRGTSLTIQCQVDSQVTMMFWYRQQPGQSLTLIATANQGSEATYESGFVIDKFPISRPNLTFSTLTVSNMSPEDSSIYLCSVDWDLGGYTFGSGTRLTVV.

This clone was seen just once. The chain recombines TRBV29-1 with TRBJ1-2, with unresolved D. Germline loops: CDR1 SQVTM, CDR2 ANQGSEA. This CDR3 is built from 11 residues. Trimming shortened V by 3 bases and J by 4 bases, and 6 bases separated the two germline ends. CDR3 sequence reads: CSVEEFYGYTF. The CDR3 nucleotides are TGCAGCGTTGAGGAGTTCTATGGCTACACCTTC.

Here the CDR3 reads CASSQRQGDNYGYTF. CDR3 bases: TGCGCCAGCAGCCAGCGACAGGGGGATAACTATGGCTACACCTTC. J is TRBJ1-2 and V is TRBV4-1; 9 bases are shared with TRBD1. The CDR3 length is 15 residues. Trimming removed 3 bases from V and 1 base from J; junction bases left unmatched: 3. Per germline, CDR1 MGHRA and CDR2 YSYEKL.

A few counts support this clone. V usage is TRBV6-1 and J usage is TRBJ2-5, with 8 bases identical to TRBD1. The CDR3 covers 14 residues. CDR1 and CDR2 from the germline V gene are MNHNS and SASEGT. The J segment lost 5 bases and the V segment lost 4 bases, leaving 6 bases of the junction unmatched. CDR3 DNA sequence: TGTGCCAGCAGTGGACAGGGGAGGCCGGAGACCCAGTACTTC. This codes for CASSGQGRPETQYF.

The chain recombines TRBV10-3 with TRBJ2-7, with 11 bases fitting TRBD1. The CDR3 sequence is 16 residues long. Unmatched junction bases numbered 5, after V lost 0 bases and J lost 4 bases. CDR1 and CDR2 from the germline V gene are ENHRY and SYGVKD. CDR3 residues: CAISESGGTGGYEQYF. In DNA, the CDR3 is TGTGCCATCAGTGAGTCGGGTGGGACAGGGGGGTACGAGCAGTACTTC.

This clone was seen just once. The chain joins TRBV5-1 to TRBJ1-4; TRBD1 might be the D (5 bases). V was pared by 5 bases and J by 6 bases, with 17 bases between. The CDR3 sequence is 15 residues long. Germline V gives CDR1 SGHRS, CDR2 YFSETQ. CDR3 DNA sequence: TGCGCCAGCAGTGCCGGGGGACGGAGGGATGAAAAACTGTTTTTT. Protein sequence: CASSAGGRRDEKLFF.

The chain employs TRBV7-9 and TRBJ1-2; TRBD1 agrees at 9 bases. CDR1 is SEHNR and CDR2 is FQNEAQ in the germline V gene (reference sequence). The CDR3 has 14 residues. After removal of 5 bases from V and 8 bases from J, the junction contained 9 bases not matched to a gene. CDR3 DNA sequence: TGTGCCAGCAGCGCAAAACAGGGGGCATCGGGCTACACCTTC. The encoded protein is CASSAKQGASGYTF.

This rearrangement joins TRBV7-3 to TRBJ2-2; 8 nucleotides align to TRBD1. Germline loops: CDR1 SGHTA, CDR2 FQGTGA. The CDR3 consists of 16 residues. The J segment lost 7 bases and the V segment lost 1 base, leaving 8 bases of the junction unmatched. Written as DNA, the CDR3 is TGTGCCAGCAGCTTAAGGGCAGGGGGCTCGGGCGGGGAGCTGTTTTTT. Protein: CASSLRAGGSGGELFF.

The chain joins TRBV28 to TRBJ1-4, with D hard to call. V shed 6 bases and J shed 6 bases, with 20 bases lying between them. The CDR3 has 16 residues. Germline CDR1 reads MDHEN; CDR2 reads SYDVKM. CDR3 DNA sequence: TGTGCCAGCAGGGGCTTTTCCCTCGGCGGGCATGAAAAACTGTTTTTT. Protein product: CASRGFSLGGHEKLFF.

The CDR3 sequence: CATSPGTGGLQPQHF. CDR3 nucleotides: TGTGCCACCAGCCCCGGGACAGGGGGGCTTCAGCCCCAGCATTTT. The chain uses TRBV15 and TRBJ1-5, with 11 bases matching TRBD1. V lost 5 bases and J lost 6; bases outside the gene matches: 6. This CDR3 contains 15 residues. Germline values: CDR1 LNHNV, CDR2 YYDKDF (reference sequence).

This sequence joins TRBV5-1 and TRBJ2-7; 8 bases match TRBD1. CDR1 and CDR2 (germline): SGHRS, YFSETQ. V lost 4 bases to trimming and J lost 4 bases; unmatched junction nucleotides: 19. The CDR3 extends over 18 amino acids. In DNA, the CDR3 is TGCGCCAGCAGCCCAGCATTCCTGACAGGGGCGTCACTGTACGAGCAGTACTTC. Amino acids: CASSPAFLTGASLYEQYF.

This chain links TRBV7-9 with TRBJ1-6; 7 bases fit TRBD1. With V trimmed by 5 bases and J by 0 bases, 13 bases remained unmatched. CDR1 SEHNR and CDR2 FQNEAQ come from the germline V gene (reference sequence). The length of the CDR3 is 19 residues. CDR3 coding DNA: TGTGCCAGCAGCCCTGACGTAGAGGGGGCGAGCTCCTATAATTCACCCCTCCACTTT. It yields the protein CASSPDVEGASSYNSPLHF.

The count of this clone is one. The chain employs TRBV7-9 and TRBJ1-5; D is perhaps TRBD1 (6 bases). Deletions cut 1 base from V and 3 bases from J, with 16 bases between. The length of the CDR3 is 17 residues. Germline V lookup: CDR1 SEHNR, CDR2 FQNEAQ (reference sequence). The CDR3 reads CASSLEEPTGSNQPQHF. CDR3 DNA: TGTGCCAGCAGCTTAGAAGAGCCCACAGGGTCCAATCAGCCCCAGCATTTT.